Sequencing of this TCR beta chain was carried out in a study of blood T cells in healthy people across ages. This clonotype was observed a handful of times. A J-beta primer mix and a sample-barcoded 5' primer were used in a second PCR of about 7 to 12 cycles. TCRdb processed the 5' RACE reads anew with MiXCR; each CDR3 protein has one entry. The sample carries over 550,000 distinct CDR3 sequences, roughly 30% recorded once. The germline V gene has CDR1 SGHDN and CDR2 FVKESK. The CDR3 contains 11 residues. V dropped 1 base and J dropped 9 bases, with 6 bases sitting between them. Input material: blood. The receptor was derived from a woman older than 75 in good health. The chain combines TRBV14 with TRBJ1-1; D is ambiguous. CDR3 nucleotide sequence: TGTGCCAGCAGCCAAGGGTCAAAAGCTTTCTTT. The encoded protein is CASSQGSKAFF.